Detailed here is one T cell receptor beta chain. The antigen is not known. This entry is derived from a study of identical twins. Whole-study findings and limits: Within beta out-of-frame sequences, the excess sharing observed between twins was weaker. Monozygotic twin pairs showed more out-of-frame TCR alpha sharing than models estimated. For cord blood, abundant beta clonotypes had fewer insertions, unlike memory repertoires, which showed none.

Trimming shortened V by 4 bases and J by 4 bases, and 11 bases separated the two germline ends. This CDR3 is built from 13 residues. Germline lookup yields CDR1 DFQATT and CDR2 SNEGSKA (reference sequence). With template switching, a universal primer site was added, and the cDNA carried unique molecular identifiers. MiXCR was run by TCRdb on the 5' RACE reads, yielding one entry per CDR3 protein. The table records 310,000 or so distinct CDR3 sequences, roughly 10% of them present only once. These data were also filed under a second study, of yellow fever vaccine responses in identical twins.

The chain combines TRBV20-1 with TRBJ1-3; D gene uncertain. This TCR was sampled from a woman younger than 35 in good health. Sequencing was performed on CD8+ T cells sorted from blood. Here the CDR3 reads CSATLWNGNTIYF. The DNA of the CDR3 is TGCAGTGCTACGCTTTGGAACGGAAACACCATATATTTT.